This T cell receptor (beta chain) appears in the sequencing data of a study of T cells in Graves' hyperthyroidism and ophthalmopathy. This clonotype was picked up a small number of times. Out of approximately 9.9 ml of fresh peripheral blood came the PBMCs. Amplification targeted TCR beta CDR3 regions from RNA transcripts. Primed by the HTBI set, a first-round RT-PCR was run on the TCR CDR3. TCRdb re-called the multiplex PCR reads with MiXCR, one entry per CDR3 protein. The sample yields 300,000 to 450,000 distinct CDR3 sequences, less than 20% seen once. V gave up 0 bases and J gave up 11 bases, with 16 bases separating them. This CDR3 contains 14 residues. Germline loops: CDR1 SGHDN, CDR2 FVKESK.

Source material: blood. The clonotype comes from a man between 18 and 29 years old with Graves' ophthalmopathy. The chain uses TRBV14 and TRBJ1-1; no firm D call. The CDR3 region has the DNA TGTGCCAGCAGCCAAGATACCTCGGTATCTAGGGCTTTCTTT. Translating it yields CASSQDTSVSRAFF. The full variable domain, its missing parts supplied by reference TRBV14 and TRBJ1-1, is EAGVTQFPSHSVIEKGQTVTLRCDPISGHDNLYWYRRVMGKEIKFLLHFVKESKQDESGMPNNRFLAERTGGTYSTLKVQPAELEDSGVYFCASSQDTSVSRAFFGQGTRLTVV.